This is a list of T cell receptor beta chains from one sample in a study of immune evolution from preneoplasia to lung adenocarcinoma. Sequenced by immunoSEQ multiplex PCR; TCRdb stores in-frame clones only, minus some. The repertoire holds 20,000 to 25,000 clones, around three quarters seen once, with approximately 5.6% in the top ten. The specimen was FFPE invasive lung adenocarcinoma tissue. The receptor set was obtained from a person aged 55 to 75 with lung adenocarcinoma. The CDR3 runs from the conserved cysteine through the conserved F or W. The D gene is left open where the match is weak. Expanded clones get a size class; other rows say once, few or many, or leave the size out.

v_call: TRBV4-2; j_call: TRBJ2-4; clone_size: -; d_call: TRBD1; cdr3_aa: CASSPFGQGNDIQYF; cdr3_nt: TGTGCCAGCAGCCCCTTCGGACAGGGTAACGACATTCAGTACTTC
v_call: TRBV7-3; j_call: TRBJ1-2; clone_size: -; d_call: -; cdr3_aa: CASSLRPGGGYTF; cdr3_nt: TGTGCCAGCAGCTTAAGGCCAGGCGGCGGCTACACCTTC
v_call: TRBV7-3; j_call: TRBJ2-2; clone_size: -; d_call: TRBD2; cdr3_aa: CASSLIGGRVTGELFF; cdr3_nt: TGTGCCAGCAGCTTAATTGGCGGGAGGGTCACCGGGGAGCTGTTTTTT
v_call: TRBV5-1; j_call: TRBJ1-1; clone_size: -; d_call: -; cdr3_aa: CASSLGSLNTEAFF; cdr3_nt: TGCGCCAGCAGCTTAGGATCATTGAACACTGAAGCTTTCTTT
v_call: TRBV9; j_call: TRBJ2-2; clone_size: -; d_call: -; cdr3_aa: CASSVDWTGELFF; cdr3_nt: TGTGCCAGCAGCGTCGACTGGACCGGGGAGCTGTTTTTT
v_call: TRBV25-1; j_call: TRBJ1-1; clone_size: -; d_call: TRBD1; cdr3_aa: CASSPGGGNTEAFF; cdr3_nt: TGTGCCAGCAGTCCAGGGGGCGGAAACACTGAAGCTTTCTTT
v_call: TRBV7-2; j_call: TRBJ2-1; clone_size: few; d_call: -; cdr3_aa: CASSMTSYNEQFF; cdr3_nt: TGTGCCAGCAGCATGACTAGCTACAATGAGCAGTTCTTC
v_call: TRBV6-5; j_call: TRBJ2-1; clone_size: -; d_call: -; cdr3_aa: CASSPLGAREQFF; cdr3_nt: TGTGCCAGCAGCCCACTGGGGGCCAGAGAGCAGTTCTTC
v_call: TRBV10-1; j_call: TRBJ2-1; clone_size: -; d_call: TRBD2; cdr3_aa: CASSESILAGENEQFF; cdr3_nt: TGCGCCAGCAGTGAGTCGATACTAGCGGGAGAGAATGAGCAGTTCTTC
v_call: TRBV25-1; j_call: TRBJ2-7; clone_size: -; d_call: -; cdr3_aa: CASSEGWGAPSYEQYF; cdr3_nt: TGTGCCAGCAGTGAAGGGTGGGGCGCTCCCTCCTACGAGCAGTACTTC
v_call: TRBV29-1; j_call: TRBJ2-5; clone_size: -; d_call: -; cdr3_aa: CSVGPKKTQYF; cdr3_nt: TGCAGCGTTGGGCCCAAGAAGACCCAGTACTTC
v_call: TRBV5-8; j_call: TRBJ2-2; clone_size: -; d_call: -; cdr3_aa: CASRPTNTGELFF; cdr3_nt: TGTGCCAGCAGGCCTACTAACACCGGGGAGCTGTTTTTT
v_call: TRBV19; j_call: TRBJ2-1; clone_size: -; d_call: -; cdr3_aa: CASSPDYSYNEQFF; cdr3_nt: TGTGCCAGTAGCCCGGACTACTCCTACAATGAGCAGTTCTTC
v_call: TRBV10-3; j_call: TRBJ2-3; clone_size: once; d_call: TRBD2; cdr3_aa: CAIRSQYGGTDTQYF; cdr3_nt: TGTGCCATCAGGTCCCAGTACGGGGGGACGGATACGCAGTATTTT
v_call: TRBV7-9; j_call: TRBJ2-7; clone_size: -; d_call: -; cdr3_aa: CASSYNYYEQYF; cdr3_nt: TGTGCCAGCAGCTACAATTACTACGAGCAGTACTTC
v_call: TRBV12-5; j_call: TRBJ2-1; clone_size: -; d_call: -; cdr3_aa: CASGLGGRDEQFF; cdr3_nt: TGTGCTAGTGGTTTGGGAGGGCGGGACGAGCAGTTCTTC
v_call: TRBV5-1; j_call: TRBJ2-7; clone_size: -; d_call: -; cdr3_aa: CASSLTAGLTEQYF; cdr3_nt: TGCGCCAGCAGCTTAACAGCGGGCCTCACTGAGCAGTACTTC
v_call: TRBV18; j_call: TRBJ2-2; clone_size: -; d_call: -; cdr3_aa: CASSPTSIPNTGELFF; cdr3_nt: TGTGCCAGCTCACCGACAAGCATCCCGAACACCGGGGAGCTGTTTTTT
v_call: TRBV5-1; j_call: TRBJ2-1; clone_size: -; d_call: TRBD1; cdr3_aa: CASSPPGTGRVNEQFF; cdr3_nt: TGCGCCAGCAGTCCCCCGGGGACAGGGCGTGTGAATGAGCAGTTCTTC
v_call: TRBV5-5; j_call: TRBJ2-7; clone_size: few; d_call: TRBD1; cdr3_aa: CASSLYYPGGSYEQYF; cdr3_nt: TGTGCCAGCAGCTTGTATTACCCAGGGGGTTCCTACGAGCAGTACTTC
v_call: TRBV28; j_call: TRBJ2-7; clone_size: -; d_call: TRBD1; cdr3_aa: CASSSGQGSYEQYF; cdr3_nt: TGTGCCAGCAGTTCCGGACAGGGCTCCTACGAGCAGTACTTC
v_call: TRBV20-1; j_call: TRBJ2-1; clone_size: -; d_call: -; cdr3_aa: CSAIRNNEQFF; cdr3_nt: TGCAGTGCCATCCGAAACAATGAGCAGTTCTTC
v_call: TRBV28; j_call: TRBJ2-3; clone_size: -; d_call: -; cdr3_aa: CASSFVAGTDTQYF; cdr3_nt: TGTGCCAGCAGTTTTGTCGCAGGCACAGATACGCAGTATTTT
v_call: TRBV2; j_call: TRBJ2-7; clone_size: -; d_call: -; cdr3_aa: CASSDQASHEQYF; cdr3_nt: TGTGCCAGCAGTGATCAGGCCAGCCACGAGCAGTACTTC
v_call: TRBV19; j_call: TRBJ2-5; clone_size: -; d_call: TRBD2; cdr3_aa: CASSTAGGKETQYF; cdr3_nt: TGTGCCAGTAGTACTGCGGGGGGAAAAGAGACCCAGTACTTC
v_call: TRBV27; j_call: TRBJ2-1; clone_size: few; d_call: -; cdr3_aa: CASSGGAGPSSYNEQFF; cdr3_nt: TGTGCCAGCAGTGGCGGGGCGGGACCTAGCTCCTACAATGAGCAGTTCTTC
v_call: TRBV11-2; j_call: TRBJ2-6; clone_size: -; d_call: -; cdr3_aa: CASSLVAGLISGANVLTF; cdr3_nt: TGTGCCAGCAGCTTAGTGGCGGGTCTAATTTCTGGGGCCAACGTCCTGACTTTC
v_call: TRBV7-2; j_call: TRBJ2-7; clone_size: -; d_call: TRBD1; cdr3_aa: CASSGTGGLSYEQYF; cdr3_nt: TGTGCCAGCAGCGGGACAGGGGGCCTCTCCTACGAGCAGTACTTC
v_call: TRBV11-3; j_call: TRBJ2-1; clone_size: -; d_call: -; cdr3_aa: CASRRGTNYNEQFF; cdr3_nt: TGTGCCAGCAGACGAGGGACAAACTACAATGAGCAGTTCTTC
v_call: TRBV2; j_call: TRBJ2-4; clone_size: -; d_call: -; cdr3_aa: CASGFQKNIQYF; cdr3_nt: TGTGCCAGCGGATTCCAGAAAAACATTCAGTACTTC
v_call: TRBV30; j_call: TRBJ2-7; clone_size: -; d_call: TRBD2; cdr3_aa: CAWRKLAGGHEQYF; cdr3_nt: TGTGCCTGGAGGAAACTAGCGGGAGGGCACGAGCAGTACTTC
v_call: TRBV12-5; j_call: TRBJ2-1; clone_size: -; d_call: TRBD2; cdr3_aa: CVSGPRLAGVVRNEQFF; cdr3_nt: TGTGTTAGTGGACCTAGACTAGCGGGAGTCGTTAGGAATGAGCAGTTCTTC
v_call: TRBV19; j_call: TRBJ2-5; clone_size: -; d_call: -; cdr3_aa: CASSINSASQETQYF; cdr3_nt: TGTGCCAGTAGTATTAACTCGGCTAGCCAAGAGACCCAGTACTTC
v_call: TRBV27; j_call: TRBJ2-7; clone_size: -; d_call: TRBD2; cdr3_aa: CASSLSGRASYEQYF; cdr3_nt: TGTGCCAGCAGTTTAAGTGGGAGGGCCTCCTACGAGCAGTACTTC
v_call: TRBV7-2; j_call: TRBJ2-7; clone_size: few; d_call: TRBD1; cdr3_aa: CASSATGTEHSYEQYF; cdr3_nt: TGTGCCAGCAGCGCGACCGGGACAGAACACTCCTACGAGCAGTACTTC
v_call: TRBV6-4; j_call: TRBJ1-1; clone_size: -; d_call: -; cdr3_aa: CASSDSSPAEAFF; cdr3_nt: TGTGCCAGCAGTGACTCGAGCCCCGCTGAAGCTTTCTTT
v_call: TRBV5-5; j_call: TRBJ1-3; clone_size: -; d_call: -; cdr3_aa: CASSRLRETDGNTIYF; cdr3_nt: TGTGCCAGCAGCCGCCTCAGGGAGACTGATGGAAACACCATATATTTT
v_call: TRBV6-1; j_call: TRBJ2-6; clone_size: few; d_call: -; cdr3_aa: CASSSESSGANVLTF; cdr3_nt: TGTGCCAGCTCTTCAGAGAGCTCTGGGGCCAACGTCCTGACTTTC
v_call: TRBV25-1; j_call: TRBJ1-5; clone_size: -; d_call: -; cdr3_aa: CATEPSFNQPQHF; cdr3_nt: TGTGCTACCGAACCCAGTTTCAATCAGCCCCAGCATTTT
v_call: TRBV5-1; j_call: TRBJ1-1; clone_size: few; d_call: -; cdr3_aa: CASSFQGEGTEAFF; cdr3_nt: TGCGCCAGCAGCTTCCAGGGTGAGGGAACTGAAGCTTTCTTT
v_call: TRBV27; j_call: TRBJ1-1; clone_size: -; d_call: TRBD1; cdr3_aa: CASSFRTGGTTEAFF; cdr3_nt: TGTGCCAGCAGTTTCAGGACAGGAGGGACCACTGAAGCTTTCTTT
v_call: TRBV2; j_call: TRBJ2-5; clone_size: -; d_call: TRBD1; cdr3_aa: CASPRDRGYLEQETQYF; cdr3_nt: TGTGCCAGCCCGCGGGACAGGGGCTATCTAGAACAAGAGACCCAGTACTTC
v_call: TRBV28; j_call: TRBJ2-1; clone_size: -; d_call: TRBD2; cdr3_aa: CASSLPTSGRGEQFF; cdr3_nt: TGTGCCAGCAGTTTACCAACTAGCGGGAGGGGTGAGCAGTTCTTC
v_call: TRBV5-6; j_call: TRBJ1-4; clone_size: -; d_call: TRBD1; cdr3_aa: CASNDDRAGEKLFF; cdr3_nt: TGTGCCAGCAACGATGACAGGGCCGGTGAAAAACTGTTTTTT
v_call: TRBV2; j_call: TRBJ1-4; clone_size: -; d_call: TRBD1; cdr3_aa: CASVREGGGNEKLFF; cdr3_nt: TGTGCCAGCGTCCGAGAAGGAGGGGGCAATGAAAAACTGTTTTTT
v_call: TRBV2; j_call: TRBJ2-2; clone_size: -; d_call: -; cdr3_aa: CASRAGSQTGELFF; cdr3_nt: TGTGCCAGCAGGGCGGGCAGTCAAACCGGGGAGCTGTTTTTT
v_call: TRBV7-7; j_call: TRBJ2-5; clone_size: -; d_call: -; cdr3_aa: CASSPRGETQYF; cdr3_nt: TGTGCCAGCAGCCCCAGAGGAGAGACCCAGTACTTC
v_call: TRBV5-4; j_call: TRBJ2-7; clone_size: -; d_call: TRBD2; cdr3_aa: CASNLDIRSGFSYEQYF; cdr3_nt: TGTGCCAGCAACTTGGATATCCGTAGCGGGTTCTCCTACGAGCAGTACTTC
v_call: TRBV19; j_call: TRBJ2-1; clone_size: -; d_call: -; cdr3_aa: CASSIGGMARVEQFF; cdr3_nt: TGTGCCAGTAGTATAGGCGGGATGGCCCGGGTTGAGCAGTTCTTC
v_call: TRBV5-1; j_call: TRBJ2-3; clone_size: -; d_call: TRBD2; cdr3_aa: CASSLGTSGTTDTQYF; cdr3_nt: TGCGCCAGCAGCTTGGGGACTAGCGGGACCACAGATACGCAGTATTTT
v_call: TRBV28; j_call: TRBJ1-1; clone_size: -; d_call: -; cdr3_aa: CASSRTAEAFF; cdr3_nt: TGTGCCAGCAGCCGGACAGCAGAAGCTTTCTTT
v_call: TRBV14; j_call: TRBJ2-7; clone_size: -; d_call: -; cdr3_aa: CASSHQQLSVGEQYF; cdr3_nt: TGTGCCAGCAGCCACCAGCAGCTCTCGGTTGGGGAGCAGTACTTC
v_call: TRBV11-2; j_call: TRBJ2-7; clone_size: -; d_call: TRBD1; cdr3_aa: CASSLTDRASYEQYF; cdr3_nt: TGTGCCAGCAGCCTAACCGACAGGGCATCCTACGAGCAGTACTTC
v_call: TRBV10-1; j_call: TRBJ2-2; clone_size: -; d_call: -; cdr3_aa: CASSNTGELFF; cdr3_nt: TGCGCCAGCAGTAACACCGGGGAGCTGTTTTTT